This T cell receptor beta chain was sequenced in a study of blood T cells in healthy people across ages. Per germline, CDR1 SGDLS and CDR2 YYNGEE. Losses at the gene ends were 2 bases for V and 7 bases for J; bases not matched to a gene: 6. The CDR3 has 14 residues. Those donating, healthy Caucasian individuals from Russia, were aged roughly 6 to 100. Next came a second PCR, run for roughly 7 to 12 cycles, which used a sample-barcoded 5' primer along with a J-beta primer mix. Via MiXCR, TCRdb re-called the 5' RACE reads, giving one row per CDR3 protein. There are about 680,000 distinct CDR3 sequences in the sample; over 45% occur only once, and 25% to 35% lies in the top ten.

Sequencing was performed on blood. This TCR was recovered from a woman aged 60-75 years in good health. The chain carries TRBV9 and TRBJ2-7; 10 bases are a match to TRBD2. The CDR3 here is CASSVLAGVAEQYF. The CDR3, as DNA: TGTGCCAGCAGCGTCCTAGCGGGAGTTGCTGAGCAGTACTTC.